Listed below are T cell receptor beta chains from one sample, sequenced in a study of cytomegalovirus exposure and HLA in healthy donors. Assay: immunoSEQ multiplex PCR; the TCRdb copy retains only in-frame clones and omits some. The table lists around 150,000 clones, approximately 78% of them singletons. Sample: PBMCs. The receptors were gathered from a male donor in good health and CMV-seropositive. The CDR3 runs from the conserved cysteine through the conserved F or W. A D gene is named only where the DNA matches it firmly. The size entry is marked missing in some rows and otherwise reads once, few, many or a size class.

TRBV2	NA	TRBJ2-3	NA	TGTGCCAGCGCCCCTAGATCTACGCAGTATTTT	CASAPRSTQYF
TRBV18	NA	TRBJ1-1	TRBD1	TGTGCCAGCTCACCACTTAAAGTGACAGGGAAGGGCACTGAAGCTTTCTTT	CASSPLKVTGKGTEAFF
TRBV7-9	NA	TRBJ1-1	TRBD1	TGTGCCAGCAGCTTTACAGGGGACACTGAAGCTTTCTTT	CASSFTGDTEAFF
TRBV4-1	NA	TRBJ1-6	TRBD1	TGCGCCAGCAGCCACCCCGGGACAGGGCACGATTCACCCCTCCACTTT	CASSHPGTGHDSPLHF
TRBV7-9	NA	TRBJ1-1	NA	TGTGCCAGCAGCAGGGGGGGTACGTACACTGAAGCTTTCTTT	CASSRGGTYTEAFF
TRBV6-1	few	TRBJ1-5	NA	TGTGCCAGCAGCCGCGGGCCAGGTTTAAATCAGCCCCAGCATTTT	CASSRGPGLNQPQHF
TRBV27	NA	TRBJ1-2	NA	TGTGCCAGCTTCGCAGGAAACTATGGCTACACCTTC	CASFAGNYGYTF
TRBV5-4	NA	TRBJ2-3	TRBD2	TGTGCCATCACAAGAACTAGCGGTTTGGTCTCCTTCACAGATACGCAGTATTTT	CAITRTSGLVSFTDTQYF
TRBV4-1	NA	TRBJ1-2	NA	TGCGCCAGCAGCCAAGAAGGCCGGAGCTATGGCTACACCTTC	CASSQEGRSYGYTF
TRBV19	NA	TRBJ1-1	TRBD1	TGTGCCAGTAGGGGGAACAGGGGAGCTTTCTTT	CASRGNRGAFF
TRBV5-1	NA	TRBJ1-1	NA	TGCGCCAGCAGCCCGGAGGGTTGGGAGAACACTGAAGCTTTCTTT	CASSPEGWENTEAFF
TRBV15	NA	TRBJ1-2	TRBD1	TGTGCCACCAGCAGATCCGGTCGACAGGGGCAAGATGGCTACACCTTC	CATSRSGRQGQDGYTF
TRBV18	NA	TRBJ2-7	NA	TGTGCCGCCTCCCCCAGGGAAGATTCCTACGAGCAGTACTTC	CAASPREDSYEQYF
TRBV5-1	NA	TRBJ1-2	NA	TGCGCCAGCAGCTTGGCCGACTATGGCTACACCTTC	CASSLADYGYTF
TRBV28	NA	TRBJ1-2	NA	TGTGCCAGCAGTTCCGGAGGGGAGAACTATGGCTACACCTTC	CASSSGGENYGYTF
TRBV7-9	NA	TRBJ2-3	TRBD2	TGTGCCAGCAACCCCGGGGTAGCGGGAGATACGCAGTATTTT	CASNPGVAGDTQYF
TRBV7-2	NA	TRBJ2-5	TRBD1	TGTGCCAGCAGCTTCTGGACAGGGCAAGAGACCCAGTACTTC	CASSFWTGQETQYF